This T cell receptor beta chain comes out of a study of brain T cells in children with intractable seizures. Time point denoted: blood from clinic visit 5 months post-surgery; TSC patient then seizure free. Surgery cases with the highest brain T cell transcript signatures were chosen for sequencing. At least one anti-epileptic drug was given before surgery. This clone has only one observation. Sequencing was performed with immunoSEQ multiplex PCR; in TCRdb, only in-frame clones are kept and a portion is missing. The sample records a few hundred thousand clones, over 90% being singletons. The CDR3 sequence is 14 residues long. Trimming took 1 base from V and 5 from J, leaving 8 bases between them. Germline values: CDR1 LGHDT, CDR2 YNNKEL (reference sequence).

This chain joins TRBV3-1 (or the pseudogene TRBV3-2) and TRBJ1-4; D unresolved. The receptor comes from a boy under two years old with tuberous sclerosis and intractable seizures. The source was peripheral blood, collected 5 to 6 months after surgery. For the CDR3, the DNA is TGTGCCAGCAGCCAAGGGGCCGGGAATGAAAAACTGTTTTTT. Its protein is CASSQGAGNEKLFF.